This T cell receptor (beta chain) was recovered during a study of T cells in localized non-small cell lung cancer. The study's findings and limits: Heterogeneity remains possible because sequencing was limited to only one tumor region. Tumor trailed uninvolved adjacent lung in T cell clonality, which peaked there. Prolonged overall survival went with higher T cell density in the blood. Across samples, adjacent lung featured a median 57 of the top 100 tumor clones.

In regard to this clone: What it binds is unknown.

Sequencing was performed with immunoSEQ multiplex PCR; in TCRdb, only in-frame clones are kept and a portion is missing. The table lists tens of thousands of clones, about 90% of them singletons. Germline CDR1 is LNHNV and CDR2 is YYDKDF (reference sequence). CDR3 length: 16 residues. Trimming shortened V by 2 bases and J by 2 bases, and 14 bases separated the two germline ends. The sequence was obtained from a man aged 35-75 years with stage I squamous cell lung carcinoma. This sequence joins TRBV15 and TRBJ2-3, with no clear D. The material sequenced was peripheral blood, taken before any cancer treatment. In DNA form, the CDR3 reads TGTGCCACCAGCAGACCAACTACTGGAACCACAGATACGCAGTATTTT. Translation: CATSRPTTGTTDTQYF. The full variable domain, in which reference TRBV15 and TRBJ2-3 provide the parts outside the CDR3, is DAMVIQNPRYQVTQFGKPVTLSCSQTLNHNVMYWYQQKSSQAPKLLFHYYDKDFNNEADTPDNFQSRRPNTSFCFLDIRSPGLGDTAMYLCATSRPTTGTTDTQYFGPGTRLTVL.